These T cell receptor beta chains were read from a single sample in a study of shared T cell receptors in the human thymus. TCRdb's table, derived via immunoSEQ multiplex PCR, lists solely in-frame clones and lacks some. This table has 600,000 or so clones, about 90% appearing once. These records were also assigned to another study, of human thymus T cells.

Sequenced: thymocytes. These receptors all come from a boy in the first two years of life with a congenital heart defect. CDR3s include the opening cysteine and the closing phenylalanine or tryptophan. Each record gives: clone size, D gene, V gene, J gene, CDR3 DNA, CDR3 protein. The D gene is left open where the match is weak. Size is omitted from some rows. Given values are once, few, many or a class for expanded clones.

-	TRBD1	TRBV5-1	TRBJ2-2	TGCGCCAGCAGCTGGTGGGACAGGGAGGGGACCGGGGAGCTGTTTTTT	CASSWWDREGTGELFF
-	-	TRBV4-1	TRBJ1-5	TGCGCCAGCAGCCCCGTGGAGGGAGAGCCCCAGCATTTT	CASSPVEGEPQHF
-	-	TRBV12-5	TRBJ1-1	TGTGCTAGTGGTACGGCAAGGGATCACCCGTCCCCGGGGACTGAAGCTTTCTTT	CASGTARDHPSPGTEAFF
once	TRBD1	TRBV19	TRBJ1-1	TGTGCCAGTAGAGCCGGGACAGATGGAGCTTTCTTT	CASRAGTDGAFF
-	TRBD1	TRBV30	TRBJ1-6	TGTGCCTGGAGTGCGACAGGGGGGAATTCACCCCTCCACTTT	CAWSATGGNSPLHF
-	-	TRBV11-2	TRBJ2-7	TGTGCCAGCAGCCCGGGTTATGAGCAGTACTTC	CASSPGYEQYF
few	-	TRBV29-1	TRBJ1-3	TGCAGCGTTCGGAGGGAGCCCTCTGGAAACACCATATATTTT	CSVRREPSGNTIYF
-	-	TRBV20-1	TRBJ1-2	TGCAGTGCTAGAGCTGACAGAGCCTACACCTTC	CSARADRAYTF
-	TRBD1	TRBV6-5	TRBJ1-1	TGTGCCAGCAGCATAGGGACAGGGGGCCCTGAAGCTTTCTTT	CASSIGTGGPEAFF
once	TRBD1	TRBV11-2	TRBJ2-7	TGTGCCAGCAGCCCTGGGACAGACGAGCAGTACTTC	CASSPGTDEQYF
-	TRBD2	TRBV4-1	TRBJ2-3	TGCGCCAGCAGCCAAGAAGAGCGGGACACAGATACGCAGTATTTT	CASSQEERDTDTQYF
-	-	TRBV4-3	TRBJ2-2	TGCGCCAGCAGCCAAGATCGAGGCAGCCCCACCGGGGAGCTGTTTTTT	CASSQDRGSPTGELFF
-	TRBD2	TRBV10-3	TRBJ2-7	TGTGCCATCAGGGGGGGACTAGGGATACAAGGCCCATCCGGCGAGCAGTACTTC	CAIRGGLGIQGPSGEQYF